This TCR beta chain stems from a study of blood T cell repertoires in COVID-19. The overall study: Acute and convalescent COVID-19 specimens originated in the United States, Italy and Spain.

In the study's own analysis: Cell counts per sample came from amplifying reference gene primers. The repertoire was sequenced with immunoSEQ multiplex PCR; TCRdb's copy has only in-frame clones and lacks some. The DNA was the basis for D and trimming; V, J and clone size are from that table. In the table there are some 140,000 clones, around three quarters of which are singletons. The CDR3 spans 15 residues. Trimming stripped 7 bases from V and 0 bases from J, with 13 bases between. CDR1 is MNHEY and CDR2 is SVGAGI in the germline V gene. This chain joins TRBV6-5 and TRBJ1-5; perhaps TRBD1 as D (6 bases). This receptor was taken from a man aged 55-75 years with acute or convalescent COVID-19. Sequencing was carried out using peripheral blood. As DNA, the CDR3 is TGTGCCAGCATCTTGACAGGTGATAGCAATCAGCCCCAGCATTTT. It yields the protein CASILTGDSNQPQHF.